The present T cell receptor (beta chain) was sequenced within a study of blood T cell repertoires in COVID-19. Some clones are missing from TCRdb's copy, which holds only in-frame ones; the method was immunoSEQ multiplex PCR. The repertoire holds about 240,000 clones, with roughly 82% as singletons. V was trimmed by 5 bases and J by 6 bases, leaving 18 bases between them. The CDR3 runs 15 residues. The germline V gene has CDR1 LNHDA and CDR2 SQIVND (reference sequence). The chain recombines TRBV19 with TRBJ2-3; D is unclear. The TCR was taken from a man older than 75 with acute or convalescent COVID-19. What was sequenced was peripheral blood. CDR3 sequence reads: CASSAESLLRDTQYF. The CDR3 bases are TGTGCCAGTAGTGCGGAGAGCCTCCTGAGGGATACGCAGTATTTT.